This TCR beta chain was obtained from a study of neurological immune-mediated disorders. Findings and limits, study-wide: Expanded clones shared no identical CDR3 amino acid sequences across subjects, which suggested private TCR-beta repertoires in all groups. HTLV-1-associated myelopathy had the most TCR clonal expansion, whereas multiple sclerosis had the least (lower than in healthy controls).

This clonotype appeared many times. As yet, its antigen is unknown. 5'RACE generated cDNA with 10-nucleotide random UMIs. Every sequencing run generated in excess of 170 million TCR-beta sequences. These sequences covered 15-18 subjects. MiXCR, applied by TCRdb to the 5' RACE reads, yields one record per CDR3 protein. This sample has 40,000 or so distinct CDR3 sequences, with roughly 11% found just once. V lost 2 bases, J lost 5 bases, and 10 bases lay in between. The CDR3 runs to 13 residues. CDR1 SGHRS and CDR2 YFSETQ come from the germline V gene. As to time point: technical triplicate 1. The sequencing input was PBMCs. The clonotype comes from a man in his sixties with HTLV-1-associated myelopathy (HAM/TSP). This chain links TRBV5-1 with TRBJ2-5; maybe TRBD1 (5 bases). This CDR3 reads CASSLRQRETQYF. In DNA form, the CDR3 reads TGCGCCAGCAGCTTACGACAGAGGGAGACCCAGTACTTC.